Reported below is one TCR beta chain. Its specificity is unknown. With molecular barcodes, quantitative 5'-RACE was used to make the TCR beta libraries. A single record per CDR3 protein comes from TCRdb applying MiXCR to the 5' RACE reads. The sample lists around 770,000 distinct CDR3 sequences; under 20% were seen once. This sample is drawn from a study of CD8 T cells in ankylosing spondylitis. Overall study findings and caveats: There were earlier reports of some motif variants in reactive arthritis synovial fluid and blood. Ankylosing spondylitis blood seemed to carry a telltale TCR beta motif made of several highly homologous variants. CD8+ by phenotype, disease-linked clones were relatively rare in peripheral blood. It was reported that disease-linked clones were significantly enriched in matched ankylosing spondylitis synovial fluid.

The sequence was obtained from a male donor with ankylosing spondylitis. The sequenced material came from blood, either unsorted or a sorted T cell fraction (not recorded which).

The DNA of the CDR3 is TGTGCCAGCGGACTAGCGGGATTTAATGAGCAGTTCTTC. Residues: CASGLAGFNEQFF. The genes are TRBV28 and TRBJ2-1; 12 bases map to TRBD2. J lost 7 bases, V lost 8 bases, and 3 bases had no gene match. In germline, CDR1 is MDHEN, CDR2 SYDVKM. The CDR3 sequence is 13 residues long.